The present TCR beta chain was sequenced within a study of glioma-infiltrating T cells after dendritic cell vaccination. Study-level information: Patients had newly diagnosed or recurrent glioblastoma and received dendritic cell vaccines.

V was cut by 4 bases and J by 5 bases, with 9 bases left in between. Germline V CDR1 and CDR2: SGHRS, YFSETQ. This CDR3 comprises 12 residues. The primer mix had 60 V beta and 13 J beta primers. The assay was immunoSEQ multiplex PCR, and TCRdb's table has in-frame clones only and misses some. The sample gives some 60,000 clones, around 85% of which show up once; more than 15% is in the top ten. Time point meaning: after dendritic cell vaccination, including at tumor progression/relapse. All glioblastoma patients lacked an isocitrate dehydrogenase mutation. V and J are TRBV5-1 and TRBJ1-1; D remains unclear. This sequence originates from a human donor with glioblastoma. Sample: blood, taken after dendritic cell vaccination. The CDR3 is CASSIGLTEAFF. CDR3 in DNA: TGCGCCAGCAGCATCGGACTGACTGAAGCTTTCTTT.